The 26 T cell receptor beta chains in this list originate from one sample, sequenced in a study of blood T cell repertoires in COVID-19. Sequencing used immunoSEQ multiplex PCR; TCRdb keeps in-frame clones, though not all of them. The sample shows fewer than 200,000 clones, around 74% of them seen only once. Sequencing used peripheral blood. The receptor source for this set is a woman at least 80 years old with acute or convalescent COVID-19.

This CDR3 is CASYRAGANVLTF. CDR3 bases: TGTGCCAGCTACCGAGCTGGGGCCAACGTCCTGACTTTC. This sequence joins TRBV6-5 and TRBJ2-6; D gene ambiguous. From germline, CDR1 is MNHEY and CDR2 SVGAGI. The ends were cut back, 8 bases at V and 2 bases at J, with 7 bases in the middle. This CDR3 has 13 amino acids.

The rearrangement joins TRBV7-9 to TRBJ2-4; TRBD2 aligns across 8 bases. Germline V lookup: CDR1 SEHNR, CDR2 FQNEAQ (reference sequence). Trimming removed 2 bases from V and 8 bases from J; junction bases left unmatched: 8. This CDR3 is built from 15 residues. The CDR3 coding sequence is TGTGCCAGCAGCTTAAGACAGCCCGGGGGGGACATTCAGTACTTC. Its protein is CASSLRQPGGDIQYF.

A note on this clone: A single base separates this from a much larger clone, so it may be a read error. This chain connects TRBV3-1 (or the pseudogene TRBV3-2) to TRBJ1-5; 8 bases align to TRBD1. The CDR3 extends over 16 amino acids. Looked up from germline, CDR1 is LGHDT and CDR2 is YNNKEL (reference sequence). The DNA of the CDR3 is TGTGTCAGCAGCCAAGGCAGGGGGCTTGGCAATCAGCCCCAGCATTTT. As protein: CVSSQGRGLGNQPQHF.

This clone was seen only once. V and J are TRBV13 and TRBJ1-6; D not resolved. Germline V lookup: CDR1 PRHDT, CDR2 FYEKMQ (reference sequence). V was cut by 2 bases and J by 8 bases, with 10 bases left in between. CDR3 length equals 14 residues. CDR3 region: CASSLREADSPLHF. The CDR3 coding sequence is TGTGCCAGCAGCTTACGGGAGGCAGATTCACCCCTCCACTTT.

To note about this clone: A read error is possible here, since a much larger clone lies one base away. The chain employs TRBV6-5 and TRBJ1-5, with 8 bases identical to TRBD1. The CDR3 has 15 residues. Germline CDR1 is MNHEY and CDR2 is SVGAGI. Trimming removed 0 bases from V and 2 bases from J; junction bases left unmatched: 0. The CDR3 bases are TGTGCCAGCAGTTACTCGGGACAGGGCAATCAGCCCCAGCATTTT. It encodes CASSYSGQGNQPQHF.

The J gene is TRBJ2-3, the V gene TRBV30; maybe TRBD2 (6 bases). V dropped 6 bases and J dropped 0 bases, with 25 bases sitting between them. Looked up from germline, CDR1 is GTSNPN and CDR2 is SVGIG (reference sequence). This CDR3 has 18 amino acids. The CDR3 sequence: CACPRGTMAGSSTDTQYF. CDR3 sequence (DNA): TGTGCCTGCCCCCGAGGAACGATGGCGGGGAGTAGCACAGATACGCAGTATTTT.

Points on this clone: At one of its ends the junction is not consistent with the germline gene, which may arise from a read error. The chain employs TRBV4-1 and TRBJ1-5, with TRBD1 matching 7 bases. Germline V lookup: CDR1 MGHRA, CDR2 YSYEKL. The CDR3 contains 17 residues. In DNA form, the CDR3 reads TGCGCCCGCAGCCAGGGGGGGGGCGCGGACGGTTCCCAGCCCCAGCATTTT. Protein product: CARSQGGGADGSQPQHF.

The rearrangement uses TRBV14 and TRBJ1-6; D might be TRBD1 (5 bases). CDR1 is SGHDN and CDR2 is FVKESK in the germline V gene. There are 14 residues in the CDR3. Deletions cut 1 base from V and 10 bases from J, with 11 bases between. The CDR3 DNA reads as TGTGCCAGCAGCCAAGTTTTAGGGGTGTCACCCCTCCACTTT. Translating gives CASSQVLGVSPLHF.

The genes are TRBV19 and TRBJ2-1, with TRBD2 matching 9 bases. Germline V CDR1 and CDR2: LNHDA, SQIVND (reference sequence). J gave up 2 bases and V 3 bases, and 2 bases lay outside the gene matches. The length of the CDR3 is 15 residues. The CDR3 DNA is TGTGCCAGTAGTATGTCTAGCGGGACCTACAATGAGCAGTTCTTC. As protein: CASSMSSGTYNEQFF. Combining the CDR3 with reference TRBV19 and TRBJ2-1 gives the whole variable domain DGGITQSPKYLFRKEGQNVTLSCEQNLNHDAMYWYRQDPGQGLRLIYYSQIVNDFQKGDIAEGYSVSREKKESFPLTVTSAQKNPTAFYLCASSMSSGTYNEQFFGPGTRLTVL.

The chain is built from TRBV7-8 and TRBJ1-1; the match to TRBD1 covers 9 bases. V lost 2 bases and J lost 5; bases outside the gene matches: 3. The CDR3 has 14 residues. Germline V gene data show CDR1 as SGHVS and CDR2 as FQNEAQ. The CDR3 here is CASSLKGQGTEAFF. The CDR3 DNA is TGTGCCAGCAGCTTAAAAGGACAGGGGACTGAAGCTTTCTTT.

The V call is TRBV6-6, the J call TRBJ2-5, with 7 bases aligning to TRBD2. Germline V gene sequence: CDR1 MNHNY, CDR2 SVGAGI (reference sequence). V was clipped by 5 bases and J by 6 bases; unmatched bases: 9. This CDR3 contains 14 residues. CDR3 region: CASSPAGDLKTQYF. The CDR3, as DNA: TGTGCCAGCAGTCCCGCGGGGGATCTAAAGACCCAGTACTTC.

The chain couples TRBV18 to TRBJ1-1, with D perhaps TRBD1 (5 bases). The CDR3 is made up of 14 amino acids. Germline CDR1 and CDR2: KGHSH and LQKENI. With 3 bases removed from V and 4 bases from J, the gap between germline ends came to 12 bases. CDR3 nucleotides: TGTGCCAGCTCACCGGCCTTGGGGGGCACTGAAGCTTTCTTT. Encoded protein: CASSPALGGTEAFF.

The gene calls are TRBV6-5 and TRBJ2-7, with D maybe TRBD2 (7 bases). The CDR3 totals 14 residues. Germline V gene sequence: CDR1 MNHEY, CDR2 SVGAGI. The ends were cut back, 6 bases at V and 6 bases at J, with 18 bases in the middle. The CDR3 bases are TGTGCCAGCAGACCTAGGGGGGGGAGTGGCGAGCAGTACTTC. Translated, it gives CASRPRGGSGEQYF.

The J gene is TRBJ2-3, the V gene TRBV5-1; 7 nucleotides line up with TRBD2. V was clipped by 0 bases and J by 2 bases; unmatched bases: 3. Germline lookup yields CDR1 SGHRS and CDR2 YFSETQ. This CDR3 region has 15 residues. The CDR3 sequence: CASSLGGSDTDTQYF. The CDR3, as DNA: TGCGCCAGCAGCTTGGGCGGGAGCGACACAGATACGCAGTATTTT.

The chain couples TRBV19 to TRBJ1-3; D not certain. CDR1 and CDR2 (germline): LNHDA, SQIVND (reference sequence). The CDR3 is made up of 12 amino acids. V lost 6 bases, J lost 2 bases, and 5 bases lay in between. The CDR3 is CASSNPGNTIYF. CDR3 DNA sequence: TGTGCCAGTAGCAATCCTGGAAACACCATATATTTT.

The chain combines TRBV28 with TRBJ2-1, with 7 bases lining up with TRBD2. V shed 7 bases, J shed 3 bases, and the junction held 12 bases outside the gene matches. The CDR3 totals 16 residues. Germline V lookup: CDR1 MDHEN, CDR2 SYDVKM. The CDR3 is CASTTSGWEGYNEQFF. CDR3 nucleotide sequence: TGTGCCAGCACCACGAGTGGGTGGGAGGGCTACAATGAGCAGTTCTTC.

This clone has only a few counts. The V and J genes are TRBV6-2 or TRBV6-3 and TRBJ1-5, with TRBD1 matching over 7 bases. Germline values: CDR1 MNHEY, CDR2 SVGEGT. The CDR3 contains 13 residues. Trimming at V came to 4 bases and at J to 8 bases, leaving 5 bases not matched to a gene. The CDR3 spells CASSSDRVKPQHF. In DNA, the CDR3 is TGTGCCAGCAGTTCCGACAGGGTAAAGCCCCAGCATTTT.

V is TRBV5-5 and J is TRBJ1-4; 7 positions match TRBD1. Germline CDR1 and CDR2: SGHKS and YYEKEE (reference sequence). J was trimmed by 6 bases and V by 5 bases; bases with no gene match: 10. CDR3 length: 15 residues. The CDR3, as DNA: TGTGCCAGCAGTGGGGTGCCAGGGGGTCATGAAAAACTGTTTTTT. Translated, it gives CASSGVPGGHEKLFF.

The chain carries TRBV12-3 or TRBV12-4 and TRBJ1-1; D is ambiguous. The CDR3 consists of 12 residues. V was cut by 3 bases and J by 1 base, with 3 bases left in between. The CDR3 DNA follows: TGTGCCAGCAGTTTTCGGAACACTGAAGCTTTCTTT. It codes for CASSFRNTEAFF.

The CDR3 protein is CASSQLSTHSAHEQYF. The CDR3 region has the DNA TGTGCCAGCAGCCAACTGTCGACTCACTCGGCCCACGAGCAGTACTTC. The rearrangement uses TRBV3-1 (or the pseudogene TRBV3-2) and TRBJ2-7; D is undetermined. The CDR3 length is 16 residues. V gave up 2 bases and J gave up 5 bases, with 19 bases separating them. CDR1 and CDR2 (germline): LGHDT, YNNKEL (reference sequence).

The chain recombines TRBV4-2 with TRBJ1-5; D might be TRBD1 (6 bases). Germline V gene lookup returns CDR1 LGHNA and CDR2 YNFKEQ. Trimming stripped 4 bases from V and 4 bases from J, with 17 bases between. This CDR3 is 16 amino acids long. This CDR3 is CASSLNGGQPNQPQHF. The CDR3 region has the DNA TGTGCCAGCAGCCTCAACGGCGGACAGCCTAATCAGCCCCAGCATTTT.

The rearrangement joins TRBV3-1 (or the pseudogene TRBV3-2) to TRBJ1-1; weak D call: TRBD1 (6 bases). CDR1 and CDR2 (germline): LGHDT, YNNKEL (reference sequence). The CDR3 has 17 residues. V was clipped by 0 bases and J by 3 bases, with 17 bases between them. Written as DNA, the CDR3 is TGTGCCAGCAGCCAAGATAACAGGGTGTCGGTTGACACTGAAGCTTTCTTT. The encoded protein is CASSQDNRVSVDTEAFF.

The sample holds a few counts of this clone. The rearrangement joins TRBV18 to TRBJ2-2, with 11 bases lining up with TRBD2. With V trimmed by 6 bases and J by 6 bases, 6 bases remained unmatched. Germline assignment: CDR1 KGHSH and CDR2 LQKENI. The CDR3 totals 15 residues. The CDR3 DNA follows: TGTGCCAGCTCGCGGGAGGGACTAGCGGCCGGGGAGCTGTTTTTT. This gives the protein CASSREGLAAGELFF.

The chain uses TRBV2 and TRBJ1-2; 10 positions agree with TRBD1. Germline trimming cut 8 bases from V and 3 bases from J; bases unmatched to any gene: 3. CDR1 SNHLY and CDR2 FYNNEI come from the germline V gene. The length of the CDR3 is 13 residues. The CDR3 DNA reads TGTGCCAGCTGGGACAGGGGAGACTATGGCTACACCTTC. Its protein product is CASWDRGDYGYTF.

This clone was seen more than once but under ten times. The same CDR3 is also encoded by other DNA sequences in this sample. The chain is built from TRBV5-1 and TRBJ2-7, with TRBD1 matching over 10 bases. From germline, CDR1 is SGHRS and CDR2 YFSETQ. The V segment lost 7 bases and the J segment 1 base; nucleotides outside the gene matches: 5. CDR3 size: 14 residues. CDR3 loop: CASRQGATSYEQYF. For the CDR3, the DNA is TGCGCCAGCCGACAGGGGGCAACGTCCTACGAGCAGTACTTC.

This clone was counted a single time. The rearrangement links TRBV24-1 to TRBJ2-1; TRBD2 is a possible D gene (6 bases). CDR1 is KGHDR and CDR2 is SFDVKD in the germline V gene. The V gene lost 2 bases and the J gene lost 9 bases, with 10 bases spanning the gap. The CDR3 is 13 residues long. In nucleotides, the CDR3 is TGTGCCACCAGTGATTGGGCCGGGAGTGAGCAGTTCTTC. It specifies CATSDWAGSEQFF.